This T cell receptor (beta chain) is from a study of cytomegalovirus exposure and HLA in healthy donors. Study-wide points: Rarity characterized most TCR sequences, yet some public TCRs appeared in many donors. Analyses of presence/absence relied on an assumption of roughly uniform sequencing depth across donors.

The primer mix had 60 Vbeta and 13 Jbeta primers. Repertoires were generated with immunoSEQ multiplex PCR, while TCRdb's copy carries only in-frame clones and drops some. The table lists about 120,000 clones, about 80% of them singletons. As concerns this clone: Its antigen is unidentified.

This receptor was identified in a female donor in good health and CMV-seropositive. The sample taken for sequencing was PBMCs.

CDR3 sequence: CASRPTGTGELFF. The DNA of the CDR3 is TGTGCCAGCAGACCGACAGGTACCGGGGAGCTGTTTTTT. The V and J genes are TRBV27 and TRBJ2-2, with a weak D call TRBD1 (6 bases). The germline CDR1 and CDR2 sequences are MNHEY and SMNVEV (reference sequence). V was cut by 6 bases and J by 5 bases, with 10 bases left in between. This CDR3 comprises 13 residues.